This TCR beta chain was recorded in a study of PD-1 blockade in classical Hodgkin lymphoma (dated by TCRdb to the early 2020s). Concerning the study at large: To define a peripheral blood immune signature of response to PD-1 blockade in classical Hodgkin lymphoma, the study combined TCR beta sequencing with CyTOF.

On this clone itself: Its recognized antigen is unknown. At one end, the junction sequence differs from germline, possibly due to a read error.

Summary of the overall study and its limitations: Baseline TCR diversity was reported to be lower in newly diagnosed patients than in healthy donors and to be lower still in relapsed/refractory patients. The study was restricted to a single clinical trial cohort, and the causes of repertoire differences, possibly disease activity or prior therapy, were left undefined.

The time point label, as the study defines it: newly diagnosed, previously untreated cHL patient sample. PBMCs from patients with newly diagnosed, previously untreated classical Hodgkin lymphoma were sequenced as a comparison group for the relapsed/refractory trial patients. Peripheral blood was collected in 8 mL Vacutainer Cell Preparation Tubes, from which PBMCs were isolated by centrifugation and then cryopreserved. Genomic DNA was isolated using the Qiagen DNeasy kit from unsorted PBMCs as well as from negatively selected CD4+ and CD8+ fractions. Using primers that anneal to V and J segments, immunoSEQ multiplex PCR amplified the TCR beta CDR3 regions. Amplification bias was minimized using a synthetic immune receptor repertoire, and residual bias was removed computationally after sequencing. In the original analysis: Repertoire diversity was quantified as the Shannon entropy index using custom Python scripts. The unsorted, CD4+ and CD8+ repertoires were each analyzed separately, with the exception of combined analyses, where CD4+ and CD8+ sequences were merged in silico. Imported from immuneACCESS, the table was reduced by TCRdb to in-frame sequences with V and J called. These copies leave out some clones; in studies compared against another copy, an unresolved V gene accounts for under half, and the cause of the remainder is not known. From that table come the V and J calls and clone size; the DNA was used to work out D and trimming. The sample data list tens of thousands of clones, and over 85% of these were observed just once. The top ten constitute 3% to 5% of the sample.

CDR1 and CDR2, looked up from the germline V gene, are LGHNA and YSLEER. CDR3 length: 14 amino acids, cysteine to phenylalanine. Just CDR3 DNA is preserved here, 42 bases in frame from base 1. The source of this sequence is a human donor with classical Hodgkin lymphoma. Sequenced: peripheral blood mononuclear cells (PBMCs). The V and J segments used are TRBV4-3 and TRBJ1-3, with a tentative D gene TRBD1 over 5 matching bases. The sequenced DNA is TGCGCCAGCAGCCAAGATAAGGCCCCAGGGATTTTGGATTTT. Its protein reads: CASSQDKAPGILDF.